These 7 T cell receptor beta chains came from one sample sequenced in a study of human T cells and chemical hapten exposure. TCRdb reprocessed the RACE reads via MiXCR and lists one record per CDR3 protein. The table lists 240,000 or so distinct CDR3 sequences, 8.6% of them singletons, with under 2.5% in the top ten. Documented time point: pre-sensitization, week 0. The treatment: therapeutic diphenylcyclopropenone sensitization with weekly scalp DPC. The starting material was whole blood, obtained in connection with sensitization to the hapten diphenylcyclopropenone (DPC). The receptors originated from a woman between 40 and 50 years old with alopecia areata. Some clones in this sample may be carry-over from other donors' samples.

The rearrangement links TRBV9 to TRBJ2-5; TRBD1 is a possible D gene (5 bases). With 1 base removed from V and 4 bases from J, the gap between germline ends came to 5 bases. This CDR3 is built from 12 residues. Looked up from germline, CDR1 is SGDLS and CDR2 is YYNGEE. The CDR3 spells CASSVQGETQYF. The CDR3 bases are TGTGCCAGCAGCGTACAGGGAGAGACCCAGTACTTC.

The J gene is TRBJ2-1, the V gene TRBV29-1; 7 bases fit TRBD2. Germline lookup yields CDR1 SQVTM and CDR2 ANQGSEA. The trim removed 1 base at V and 8 bases at J, leaving 8 bases unmatched. CDR3 length equals 14 residues. The chain's CDR3 is CSVEGLGRDDEQFF. The CDR3 coding sequence is TGCAGCGTTGAAGGGTTGGGGAGGGATGATGAGCAGTTCTTC.

The V call is TRBV20-1, the J call TRBJ2-3, with D unresolved. Germline V CDR1 and CDR2: DFQATT, SNEGSKA (reference sequence). The CDR3 covers 17 residues. V lost 5 bases, J lost 0 bases, and 21 bases lay in between. The CDR3 region has the DNA TGCAGTGCTGCCAGACCCCTTAAGCGTCCTAGCACAGATACGCAGTATTTT. Translating it yields CSAARPLKRPSTDTQYF.

This clonotype occurred a few times. CDR3 sequence reads: CASSLGTTSGRTYEQYF. As DNA, the CDR3 is TGTGCCAGCAGCTTAGGGACGACTAGCGGGAGGACCTACGAGCAGTACTTC. V gene TRBV7-8 combines with J gene TRBJ2-7; 13 nucleotides agree with TRBD2. Per the germline V gene, CDR1 is SGHVS and CDR2 is FQNEAQ. This CDR3 has 17 amino acids. V lost 1 base, J lost 2 bases, and 5 bases stayed unmatched.

The rearrangement uses TRBV2 and TRBJ2-4; a weak D match, TRBD1 (6 bases). The V end lost 5 bases, the J end lost 0 bases, and 11 bases lay between the germline ends. The CDR3 runs 15 residues. Per germline, CDR1 SNHLY and CDR2 FYNNEI. CDR3 DNA sequence: TGTGCCAGCAGTTTGGACAGCTTAGCCAAAAACATTCAGTACTTC. Translating it yields CASSLDSLAKNIQYF.

This clonotype was observed a handful of times. This rearrangement joins TRBV5-1 to TRBJ2-1; 12 bases align to TRBD2. V gave up 4 bases and J gave up 2 bases; unmatched junction bases: 4. CDR1 and CDR2 (germline): SGHRS, YFSETQ. CDR3 length: 16 residues. CDR3 DNA: TGCGCCAGCAGCCCACGACTAGCGGGAGCCTACAATGAGCAGTTCTTC. Its translation: CASSPRLAGAYNEQFF. Full variable domain (missing parts from reference TRBV5-1 and TRBJ2-1): KAGVTQTPRYLIKTRGQQVTLSCSPISGHRSVSWYQQTPGQGLQFLFEYFSETQRNKGNFPGRFSGRQFSNSRSEMNVSTLELGDSALYLCASSPRLAGAYNEQFFGPGTRLTVL.

This clonotype was observed many times. The chain recombines TRBV28 with TRBJ2-1; D is perhaps TRBD1 (5 bases). Germline CDR1 reads MDHEN; CDR2 reads SYDVKM. This CDR3 has 14 residues. V was pared by 8 bases and J by 12 bases, with 23 bases between. The CDR3 loop reads CASGSQDPWGWQFF. The CDR3 region has the DNA TGTGCCAGCGGATCACAGGACCCCTGGGGATGGCAGTTCTTC.